This TCR beta chain was captured by sequencing in a study of T cells in Graves' hyperthyroidism and ophthalmopathy. General study points: Among clonotypes expanded in thyroid above 0.001, most were also found in blood.

Only a few counts were recorded for this clonotype. Antigen specificity is unknown. There were TCR beta CDR3 regions amplified from RNA transcripts. The TCR CDR3 was amplified in a first-round RT-PCR using the HTBI primer set. TCRdb reanalysed the multiplex PCR reads using MiXCR and keeps one entry per CDR3 protein. The sample has approximately 600,000 distinct CDR3 sequences, approximately 15% seen once. V trimming: 0 bases; J trimming: 7 bases; junction bases outside the gene matches: 4. The germline CDR1 and CDR2 sequences are MNHEY and SVGEGT. CDR3 length: 16 residues. This sequence was found in a young woman with Graves' ophthalmopathy. Sequencing input: blood. The chain joins TRBV6-2 or TRBV6-3 to TRBJ2-1; 12 bases line up with TRBD2. The CDR3 nucleotides read TGTGCCAGCAGTTACTCCCGGACTAGCGGGAAGAATGAGCAGTTCTTC. It codes for CASSYSRTSGKNEQFF.